These 25 T cell receptor beta chains originate from one sample sequenced in a study of PD-1 blockade in classical Hodgkin lymphoma. Every patient relapsed after autologous stem cell transplantation, and brentuximab vedotin exposure varied. Only in-frame clones appear in the TCRdb table, and some are missing; sequencing was by immunoSEQ multiplex PCR. This table has 20,000 to 25,000 clones, approximately 74% appearing once. The specimen was peripheral blood mononuclear cells (PBMCs), collected at baseline. These receptors were collected from a human donor with classical Hodgkin lymphoma.

This clone was counted between two and nine times. The rearrangement joins TRBV19 to TRBJ2-3; D is undetermined. The CDR3 totals 13 residues. The V end lost 5 bases, the J end lost 3 bases, and 9 bases lay between the germline ends. CDR1 LNHDA and CDR2 SQIVND come from the germline V gene (reference sequence). In nucleotides, the CDR3 is TGTGCCAGTAGTTGGACCGTGACAGATACGCAGTATTTT. This sequence encodes CASSWTVTDTQYF.

The chain employs TRBV27 and TRBJ1-6, with D possibly being TRBD1 (6 bases). This CDR3 is 15 amino acids long. Trimming stripped 6 bases from V and 4 bases from J, with 13 bases between. In germline, CDR1 is MNHEY, CDR2 SMNVEV (reference sequence). CDR3 residues: CASRTGNTYNSPLHF. The CDR3 DNA reads as TGTGCCAGCAGAACAGGGAATACTTATAATTCACCCCTCCACTTT.

The chain joins TRBV21-1 to TRBJ1-2; the table's TRBD1 call for D was not verified on the DNA. TRBV21-1 is shown as a pseudogene. This CDR3 has 16 amino acids. CDR3 in amino acids: CAARQGAGVPNYGYTF. The CDR3 coding sequence is TGTGCCGCGAGACAGGGGGCCGGAGTCCCTAACTATGGCTACACCTTC.

The chain links TRBV9 to TRBJ2-1, with D tentatively TRBD2 (5 bases). Germline values: CDR1 SGDLS, CDR2 YYNGEE. This CDR3 spans 14 amino acids. Trimming cost V 0 bases and J 12 bases, with 16 bases left between them. The CDR3 DNA is TGTGCCAGCAGCGTAGGTATGCGGGCTGGAACGCAGTTCTTC. It is translated as CASSVGMRAGTQFF.

This clone was counted between two and nine times. The rearrangement links TRBV18 to TRBJ2-7; 7 nucleotides align to TRBD2. This CDR3 has 12 amino acids. Losses at the gene ends were 3 bases for V and 4 bases for J; bases not matched to a gene: 0. The germline V gene has CDR1 KGHSH and CDR2 LQKENI. In DNA form, the CDR3 reads TGTGCCAGCTCACCGGGGGGGTACGAGCAGTACGTC. It is translated as CASSPGGYEQYV.

This clone was observed a few times. The chain uses TRBV4-1 and TRBJ1-6; a weak D match, TRBD1 (5 bases). CDR1 is MGHRA, CDR2 YSYEKL, per germline. This CDR3 spans 17 amino acids. Deletions cut 2 bases from V and 4 bases from J, with 15 bases between. Written as DNA, the CDR3 is TGCGCCAGCAGCCAATTCCCAGGGTCTCAATATAATTCACCCCTCCACTTT. The encoded protein is CASSQFPGSQYNSPLHF.

In this sample, this clone turned up a few times. The rearrangement joins TRBV19 to TRBJ1-5; TRBD1 might be the D (6 bases). Germline loops: CDR1 LNHDA, CDR2 SQIVND (reference sequence). Trimming shortened V by 6 bases and J by 4 bases, and 16 bases separated the two germline ends. The CDR3 length is 15 residues. The CDR3 DNA sequence: TGTGCCAGTAGGGCCAGCGGGACAAGAAATCAGCCCCAGCATTTT. Translation gives CASRASGTRNQPQHF. Filled out from reference TRBV19 and TRBJ1-5, the complete variable domain reads DGGITQSPKYLFRKEGQNVTLSCEQNLNHDAMYWYRQDPGQGLRLIYYSQIVNDFQKGDIAEGYSVSREKKESFPLTVTSAQKNPTAFYLCASRASGTRNQPQHFGDGTRLSIL.

The rearrangement uses TRBV19 and TRBJ2-3, with 9 bases matching TRBD2. V lost 0 bases, J lost 6 bases, and 16 bases stayed unmatched. Germline CDR1 LNHDA, CDR2 SQIVND (reference sequence). CDR3 length: 19 amino acids. In nucleotides, the CDR3 is TGTGCCAGTAGTATAGATTCTGGCGGGGGGGCCCCTTTTCTGGATACGCAGTATTTT. Translated, it gives CASSIDSGGGAPFLDTQYF.

The chain recombines TRBV6-5 with TRBJ1-3; D unresolved. CDR1 and CDR2 (germline): MNHEY, SVGAGI. This CDR3 comprises 15 residues. V dropped 5 bases and J dropped 0 bases, with 11 bases sitting between them. The CDR3 sequence is CASSPDGSSGNTIYF. CDR3 sequence (DNA): TGTGCCAGCAGTCCCGACGGAAGCTCTGGAAACACCATATATTTT.

The chain couples TRBV5-5 to TRBJ2-5; TRBD1 matches at 10 bases. CDR3 length: 16 amino acids. V trimming: 3 bases; J trimming: 5 bases; junction bases outside the gene matches: 10. Germline loops: CDR1 SGHKS, CDR2 YYEKEE (reference sequence). The CDR3 DNA follows: TGTGCCAGCAGCTCCGGGACAGGGGTGTCTCAGGAGACCCAGTACTTC. Protein sequence: CASSSGTGVSQETQYF.

A single count supports this clone. This chain uses TRBV18 with TRBJ2-3, with 12 bases that match TRBD2. The V segment lost 3 bases and the J segment 2 bases; nucleotides outside the gene matches: 3. The CDR3 consists of 16 residues. Germline V gene data show CDR1 as KGHSH and CDR2 as LQKENI. The CDR3, as DNA: TGTGCCAGCTCACCGCTAGCGGGGGGGTACACAGATACGCAGTATTTT. This translates into CASSPLAGGYTDTQYF.

The gene calls are TRBV25-1 and TRBJ1-4; D unclear. V was trimmed by 1 base and J by 4 bases, leaving 16 bases between them. Germline V CDR1 and CDR2: MGHDK, SYGVNS. The CDR3 consists of 17 residues. Written as DNA, the CDR3 is TGTGCCAGCAGTGAATGGGCCCCTGCGACCGATAATGAAAAACTGTTTTTT. Protein product: CASSEWAPATDNEKLFF.

The chain is built from TRBV5-6 and TRBJ1-6; no reliable D call. Germline loops: CDR1 SGHDT, CDR2 YYEEEE. This CDR3 contains 15 residues. Between the trimmed V and J ends, which lost 0 bases and 6 bases, there was a span of 10 bases. For the CDR3, the DNA is TGTGCCAGCAGCTTGGTCGGCAGAATTAATTCACCCCTCCACTTT. Translation: CASSLVGRINSPLHF. The full variable domain, with the rest looked up from reference TRBV5-6 and TRBJ1-6, is DAGVTQSPTHLIKTRGQQVTLRCSPKSGHDTVSWYQQALGQGPQFIFQYYEEEERQRGNFPDRFSGHQFPNYSSELNVNALLLGDSALYLCASSLVGRINSPLHFGNGTRLTVT.

The gene calls are TRBV28 and TRBJ2-3; unclear D gene. CDR1 MDHEN and CDR2 SYDVKM come from the germline V gene. The CDR3 sequence is 16 residues long. Trimming shortened V by 6 bases and J by 7 bases, and 23 bases separated the two germline ends. In DNA, the CDR3 is TGTGCCAGCAGGGCCAGTGGTAGGACCGTAGCTCATACGCAGTATTTT. Its translation: CASRASGRTVAHTQYF.

The chain recombines TRBV2 with TRBJ1-5, with TRBD1 as a possible D gene (6 bases). The CDR3 covers 14 residues. V was clipped by 8 bases and J by 0 bases, with 11 bases between them. Per germline, CDR1 SNHLY and CDR2 FYNNEI. DNA of the CDR3: TGTGCCAGCCAGGACAGTTATAGCAATCAGCCCCAGCATTTT. Amino acids: CASQDSYSNQPQHF.

V usage is TRBV7-9 and J usage is TRBJ2-1, with a possible D match to TRBD1 (5 bases). The CDR3 spans 14 residues. V was shortened by 3 bases and J by 6 bases, with 12 bases between the two germline ends. Germline V gene data show CDR1 as SEHNR and CDR2 as FQNEAQ (reference sequence). The CDR3, as DNA: TGTGCCAGCAGCTTTGGGGAAAGGGGCAATGAGCAGTTCTTC. Its translation is CASSFGERGNEQFF.

Details on this clone: At the DNA level, this CDR3 is encoded by other sequences in the same sample as well. The chain uses TRBV9 and TRBJ2-6; D is ambiguous. V dropped 0 bases and J dropped 1 base, with 2 bases sitting between them. The CDR3 consists of 14 residues. Germline CDR1 is SGDLS and CDR2 is YYNGEE. CDR3 nucleotide sequence: TGTGCCAGCAGCGTAGGGTCTGGGGCCAACGTCCTGACTTTC. Its protein product is CASSVGSGANVLTF.

About this clone itself: The same CDR3 also results from other DNA sequences found in this sample. This sequence joins TRBV5-1 and TRBJ2-2; D is possibly TRBD1 (6 bases). The length of the CDR3 is 13 residues. V was clipped by 3 bases and J by 4 bases, with 7 bases between them. Looked up from germline, CDR1 is SGHRS and CDR2 is YFSETQ. The CDR3 here is CASSSGVTGELFF. The CDR3, as DNA: TGCGCCAGCAGCTCAGGGGTCACCGGGGAGCTGTTTTTT.

V usage is TRBV27 and J usage is TRBJ1-5; D perhaps matches TRBD1 (6 bases). V lost 5 bases and J lost 9, with 17 bases in between. This CDR3 region has 14 residues. Germline V gene lookup returns CDR1 MNHEY and CDR2 SMNVEV (reference sequence). In nucleotides, the CDR3 is TGTGCCAGCAGTCCGGCAGGGGCACTAGGGCCCCAGCATTTT. Translation: CASSPAGALGPQHF.

This chain links TRBV18 with TRBJ1-2, with D unclear. This CDR3 is built from 15 residues. The germline V gene has CDR1 KGHSH and CDR2 LQKENI. V lost 3 bases to trimming and J lost 1 base, with 12 bases between them. The CDR3 DNA reads TGTGCCAGCTCACCCCTCGTTGGGGTTAACTATGGCTACACCTTC. Protein product: CASSPLVGVNYGYTF.

CDR3 bases: TGTGCCAGCAGCCAAAGGGGGACTAGCGGGAGAACAGATACGCAGTATTTT. The encoded protein is CASSQRGTSGRTDTQYF. The genes are TRBV14 and TRBJ2-3, with TRBD2 matching over 14 bases. The CDR3 is 17 amino acids. The germline V gene encodes CDR1 SGHDN and CDR2 FVKESK. V lost 2 bases to trimming and J lost 3 bases; unmatched junction nucleotides: 4.

This sequence joins TRBV19 and TRBJ1-1; D possibly corresponds to TRBD1 (5 bases). Trimming took off 5 bases at V and 8 bases at J, with 12 bases between the two ends. Germline CDR1 reads LNHDA; CDR2 reads SQIVND (reference sequence). The CDR3 consists of 12 residues. CDR3 loop: CASSLAGGEAFF. The CDR3 DNA sequence: TGTGCCAGTAGTCTTGCCGGGGGGGAAGCTTTCTTT.

V usage is TRBV14 and J usage is TRBJ2-5; perhaps TRBD1 as D (6 bases). Trimming took 3 bases from V and 5 from J, leaving 16 bases between them. Germline V gene lookup returns CDR1 SGHDN and CDR2 FVKESK. The CDR3 covers 15 residues. The CDR3 reads CASSQDTGWWETQYF. Here the CDR3 DNA reads TGTGCCAGCAGCCAGGACACAGGGTGGTGGGAGACCCAGTACTTC.

This clone is a singleton in its sample. The chain is built from TRBV5-4 and TRBJ1-1; no reliable D call. Trimming took off 2 bases at V and 8 bases at J, with 13 bases between the two ends. Germline CDR1 SGHNT, CDR2 YYREEE (reference sequence). This CDR3 spans 13 amino acids. CDR3: CASSFTGLAEAFF. CDR3 DNA: TGTGCCAGCAGCTTTACTGGGCTAGCAGAAGCTTTCTTT.

The chain uses TRBV7-6 and TRBJ1-6; 7 bases align to TRBD1. Germline V gives CDR1 SGHVS, CDR2 FNYEAQ. This CDR3 has 17 residues. The J segment lost 9 bases and the V segment lost 5 bases, leaving 16 bases of the junction unmatched. CDR3 sequence: CASSAGHRGPLASPLHF. CDR3 DNA sequence: TGTGCCAGCAGCGCCGGTCACAGGGGACCGTTGGCTTCACCCCTCCACTTT. Full variable domain (remainder filled in from reference TRBV7-6 and TRBJ1-6): GAGVSQSPRYKVTKRGQDVALRCDPISGHVSLYWYRQALGQGPEFLTYFNYEAQQDKSGLPNDRFSAERPEGSISTLTIQRTEQRDSAMYRCASSAGHRGPLASPLHFGNGTRLTVT.